This TCR beta chain came from a study of cytomegalovirus exposure and HLA in healthy donors (dated by TCRdb to the late 2010s). Study-wide context: An earlier analysis of about 560 of the donors reported 276 Gb of sequence data and roughly 120 million unique TCR beta sequences obtained from 180 million or so T cells. Typing coverage varied by locus: roughly 629-630 donors for A, B, C, DRB1 and DQB1; under 550 for DQA1; about 570 for DPA1; fewer than 480 for DPB1. About 280 gigabases of sequencing data and approximately 91 million unique TCR sequences made up an early release that covered around 640 HLA-typed donors. Alongside the repertoire data, information on donor age, sex, ethnicity and CMV serostatus was compiled. To predict cytomegalovirus infection status, the study brought together high-throughput TCR immunosequencing, statistical association of individual TCRs with disease status, and machine learning. Using immunosequencing, the study profiled T cell repertoires from some 670 subjects and related those repertoires to cytomegalovirus serostatus. In addition to the first cohort of 666 subjects, a separate validation cohort of around 110 different subjects was used. The later analysis used no new phenotypic data to find candidate immune exposures, relying instead on TCR beta sequences and their occurrence across donors. All discovery cohort repertoires had been generated using a single sequencing platform. Five DR-DQ haplotypes were treated as single units for association and clustering because of strong linkage in the cohort. Class I and class II HLA loci were covered by the typing at four-digit resolution. A later genetic analysis took genome-wide SNP genotypes for 398 of the 666 donors and used that subset as a discovery cohort. A later analysis re-examined previously published TCR beta repertoires from just over 650 donors and added high-resolution HLA genotyping to investigate patterns of TCR occurrence. An earlier analysis of fewer than 700 of the donors applied high-throughput TCR beta sequencing to assess whether each TCR beta V gene segment acted as functional or pseudogenic. Of the 300 to 400 genotyped donors, 65% to 90% fell in the genetic ancestry cluster associated with self-reported Caucasian donors. The study was designed to test whether signatures of past pathogen exposure could be identified by cataloging public T cell receptors. Among about 410 genotyped donors of the cohort, an average of roughly 230,000 unique TCR beta nucleotide sequences was sequenced per donor, of which roughly 18% were non-productive.

With regard to this clone: Its target antigen remains unknown. No much larger clone is present one base from it, and per-base qualities are unavailable.

The method was the immunoSEQ multiplex PCR assay. The multiplex PCR relied on a mix of 60 forward primers for TCR Vbeta segments and 13 reverse primers for TCR Jbeta segments. The CDR3 region of rearranged TCR beta genes was amplified from genomic DNA with a multiplex PCR assay. The amplified TCR beta libraries were sequenced on the Illumina HiSeq System as 87-base-pair reads. The study's processing was this. In a later analysis, 70 million to 95 million unique TCR beta chains were counted across the approximately 620 repertoires, and about 9.9 million of these chains were shared by at least two donors. A nearest-neighbor algorithm error-corrected the raw reads and collapsed the reads into unique sequences, merging closely related sequences to remove PCR and sequencing errors. Alignment of CDR3 sequences to IMGT reference sequences was used to assign V, D and J gene segments. For a sequence to be retained, a match of at least six nucleotides was required to both a V gene segment and a J gene segment. A rearrangement counted as productive if the CDR3 had no stop codons and remained in frame with V and J, and every other rearrangement counted as non-productive. Following IMGT convention, CDR3 was defined as the stretch from the second conserved V-encoded cysteine up to the conserved J-encoded phenylalanine. Sequences without an unambiguous match to a single V gene segment were excluded from the earlier analysis of approximately 600 of the donors. In an earlier analysis of some 590 of the donors, a V segment was called functional when productive rearrangements were above 56.7%, and segregating when the standard deviation between donors exceeded 5%. A statistical classification framework was built to diagnose cytomegalovirus status from the catalog of TCR beta chain sequences. V and J gene assignment, in a later analysis, came from comparing TCR nucleotide sequences with IMGT/GENE-DB human TR gene sequences. Using the TCRdist pipeline, a later analysis assigned CDR3 sequences along with most-parsimonious VDJ recombination scenarios. In a later analysis, each TCR beta chain was defined by its CDR3 amino acid sequence together with its V-gene family, and reads without a unique V-gene family were excluded. To address suspected cross-contamination and a sequencing artifact, a later analysis removed 550 to 750 highly shared, low-generation-probability nucleotide sequences. In a later analysis, a clonal expansion index for each public chain was calculated from normalized within-repertoire ranks of inferred template counts. In a later analysis, generation probabilities were computed using a VDJ recombination model fitted to out-of-frame rearrangements, and the results were checked against IGoR. Hypergeometric tests were used in a later analysis to score TCR-TCR, TCR-HLA and TCR-CMV co-occurrence, with a repertoire-size bias correction applied to the TCR pairs. To estimate false discovery rates, a later analysis permuted the HLA or CMV assignments 20 times. In a later analysis, co-occurring TCRs were grouped using DBSCAN, and TCRdist sequence similarity was added for clustering within HLA-allele-positive subsets. Repertoires with fewer than 30,000 or more than 120,000 public chains were left out of co-occurrence clustering, as were a handful of repertoires with anomalous nucleotide sharing. TCRdb limited this immuneACCESS table to in-frame rearrangements with V and J called. A share of clones is missing; checked studies link under half to unresolved V genes, and the rest is unexplained. V and J calls and clone size are as listed in that table; D and trimming were resolved from the DNA. This sample has under 200,000 clones in its table, and approximately 90% of those were observed once. Around 0.98% of the sample lies in the top ten.

The cohort consisted of 600 or so healthy bone marrow donors. At the time of sampling, all cohort members were nominally healthy, though unrecorded immune exposures were likely present. The donor was CMV seronegative and belonged to the group of under 400 seronegative cohort members. A peripheral blood sample was collected from each donor, and TCR beta sequencing was performed on peripheral blood mononuclear cells. Genomic DNA extraction from the blood cell samples was performed with the Qiagen DNeasy Blood Extraction Kit. The trim is 6 bases for V and 2 bases for J, with a gap of 15 bases between the germline ends. Measured from the cysteine to the phenylalanine, the CDR3 is 15 residues long. Only the CDR3 portion is preserved as DNA: 45 bases, with reading frame beginning at the first base. CDR1 and CDR2, looked up from the germline V gene, are MRHNA and SNTAGT. The investigation overall reported the following: The 87-base-pair reads could not distinguish some IMGT-functional V segments, including TRBV6-2 and TRBV6-3, so those segments were excluded. Presence/absence analyses assumed roughly uniform sequencing depth across donors, an assumption that may not hold. According to a later analysis, parvovirus B19, influenza, CMV and Epstein-Barr virus appeared linked to several top co-occurrence clusters. A total of 150 to 200 TCR beta chains were listed by the study as associated with cytomegalovirus. Three of the identified cytomegalovirus-associated TCR beta chains were confirmed in vitro to be specific for cytomegalovirus antigens. A later analysis found that HLA-associated TCR beta chains were more clonally expanded and had lower generation probabilities than equally common non-associated chains. Across donors, most TCR sequences were observed very rarely, whereas some public TCRs were present in many individuals. A later analysis found that most CMV-associated TCR beta chains appeared HLA-restricted, with HLA associations seemingly driven largely by CMV exposure. A cluster of highly shared sequence variants was judged likely to represent a technical artifact of the sequencing pipeline. For the cohort, immune exposure information was limited to CMV serostatus. V-gene and J-gene trimming of TCR beta chains was associated with a missense DCLRE1C variant in a later genetic analysis, and the association was replicated in an independent cohort. Strong co-occurrence of HLA alleles, especially DR and DQ, made assigning TCR associations to individual alleles difficult. A later analysis found that TCR association rates varied across HLA loci, with DRB1 alleles showing the most associated TCRs and HLA-C alleles the fewest. Specific HLA alleles were associated with 15,000 to 20,000 TCR beta sequences at a false discovery rate of 0.05 in a later analysis. In an earlier analysis of over 550 of the donors, most TCR beta V segments were observed in productive rearrangements about 87% or about 30% of the time, broadly matching IMGT annotations. HLA typing was unavailable for some donors at each locus, so association tests used only the typed subset. Linkage disequilibrium might explain the correlated functional status among segregating V segments, but an unknown experimental factor could not be ruled out. It was suggested by the authors that the approach could potentially be generalized to other disease states and immunological phenotypes. In both the original and validation cohorts, the classifier was reported to diagnose cytomegalovirus status with high specificity and sensitivity. This cohort had only TCR beta chains sequenced, and the lack of alpha or paired-chain data limited which features could be detected. According to a later genetic analysis, donors in an Asian-associated ancestry cluster had fewer N-insertions in productive TCRs than the approximately 630-donor mean. The earlier analysis of approximately 590 of the donors excluded fewer than 20 rarely observed V segments, including chromosome 9 orphons, because counts were too low. A further reported finding was that TCR beta sequences accurately predicted the HLA-A and HLA-B alleles for most subjects in the first cohort.

Sequenced: PBMCs. The sequence links TRBV6-4 to TRBJ2-3; possibly the D gene is TRBD1, per 6 matching bases. The receptor was derived from a boy aged 2 to 10 in good health and CMV-seronegative. The sequenced DNA is TGTGCCAGCAGCCATCGCGACAGGACCACAGATACGCAGTATTTT. The encoded protein is CASSHRDRTTDTQYF.